This T cell receptor beta chain was documented in a study of CD8+ T cells in alopecia areata. Study-wide points: Relative to normal scalp, lesional scalp, especially alopecia totalis/universalis, showed higher clonality. Persistence during tofacitinib was seen for many expanded lesional clones in scalp and blood.

The CDR3 is 18 amino acids. Germline CDR1 and CDR2: SGHVS and FNYEAQ. Trimming removed 4 bases from V and 0 bases from J; junction bases left unmatched: 9. This clone showed up just a few times. The antigen is unknown. RNA was extracted and reverse transcribed into cDNA as the sequencing template. Sequenced by immunoSEQ multiplex PCR; TCRdb stores in-frame clones only, minus some. The table lists around 190,000 clones, 55% to 70% of them singletons, with roughly 4.2% in the top ten. Treatment here: oral pan-JAK inhibitor, 5-10 mg twice daily. Sequenced here: CD4+ T cells sorted from blood, sampled at week 4, from a patient treated with tofacitinib. This sequence was found in a human donor with alopecia areata. The chain employs TRBV7-6 and TRBJ1-5, with 10 positions matching TRBD1. The chain's CDR3 is CASSSRDRGEFSNQPQHF. CDR3 DNA: TGTGCCAGCAGCTCCCGGGACAGGGGAGAATTTAGCAATCAGCCCCAGCATTTT.